This record covers a single T cell receptor (beta chain). Its target is unknown. The data were taken from a study of T cell responses to AZD1222 COVID-19 vaccine. Whole-study findings and limits: Clonal diversity was possibly underestimated, and white British individuals and females predominated among donors.

Germline lookup yields CDR1 MGHRA and CDR2 YSYEKL. With 0 bases removed from V and 2 bases from J, the gap between germline ends came to 4 bases. This CDR3 contains 13 residues. The table came from immunoSEQ multiplex PCR; TCRdb's copy has only in-frame clones and leaves some out. The sample lists some 170,000 clones, 85% to 95% occurring once. Sequencing used peripheral blood, obtained on day 0 of AZD1222 vaccination. The clonotype originates from an adult in good health. V is TRBV4-1 and J is TRBJ1-2; D call uncertain. The CDR3 DNA reads as TGCGCCAGCAGCCAAGACAGAAACTATGGCTACACCTTC. Translating gives CASSQDRNYGYTF.